This T cell receptor (beta chain) comes out of a study of CD8 T cells in ankylosing spondylitis. This clonotype has a handful of counts. The antigen remains unidentified. Researchers built TCR beta libraries using quantitative 5'-RACE with molecular barcodes. Each CDR3 protein gets one entry after TCRdb re-called the 5' RACE reads with MiXCR. The sample consists of 250,000 to 300,000 distinct CDR3 sequences, 20% of them appearing once. Study findings and constraints: It was reported that disease-linked clones were significantly enriched in matched ankylosing spondylitis synovial fluid.

The length of the CDR3 is 14 residues. The trim removed 3 bases at V and 8 bases at J, leaving 4 bases unmatched. The receptor was derived from a male donor with ankylosing spondylitis or in good health (not recorded which). The V and J genes are TRBV12-3 or TRBV12-4 and TRBJ2-1; 10 positions match TRBD2. Sequenced material: blood, either unsorted or a sorted T cell fraction (not recorded which). DNA of the CDR3: TGTGCCAGCAGTTTGCCTAGCGGGAGATATGAGCAGTTCTTC. It codes for CASSLPSGRYEQFF.